These 30 T cell receptor beta chains were sequenced from one sample in a study of CD8 T cells in ankylosing spondylitis. No antigen has been identified for these receptors. In TCRdb, the 5' RACE reads were re-called with MiXCR into one record per CDR3 protein. Counted here are more than 650,000 distinct CDR3 sequences, about 10% occurring once; the ten biggest clones make up about 0.49%. Notes on the study in general: Made up of under 10 highly homologous variants, a TCR beta motif appeared characteristic of ankylosing spondylitis blood.

Sequenced material: blood, either unsorted or a sorted T cell fraction (not recorded which). The source is a male donor with ankylosing spondylitis.

This clonotype showed up just a few times. The rearrangement joins TRBV5-5 to TRBJ2-2, with D tentatively TRBD2 (5 bases). In germline, CDR1 is SGHKS, CDR2 YYEKEE (reference sequence). CDR3 length: 13 residues. Trimming cost V 2 bases and J 8 bases, with 10 bases left between them. The CDR3 reads CASSFPSGGELFF. CDR3 coding DNA: TGTGCCAGCAGCTTCCCCTCGGGGGGGGAGCTGTTTTTT.

This clonotype was counted only a few times. The chain has TRBV15 and TRBJ1-2; D remains unclear. The CDR3 has 13 amino acids. CDR1 is LNHNV, CDR2 YYDKDF, per germline (reference sequence). V was pared by 0 bases and J by 8 bases, with 10 bases between. The CDR3 DNA reads as TGTGCCACCAGCAGAGATTGGAGGGAAGGCTACACCTTC. Its translation: CATSRDWREGYTF.

The sample holds a few counts of this clonotype. The chain carries TRBV4-1 and TRBJ2-3, with a possible D match to TRBD2 (5 bases). V was clipped by 0 bases and J by 5 bases, with 18 bases between them. The CDR3 covers 17 residues. Germline values: CDR1 MGHRA, CDR2 YSYEKL. The CDR3 sequence: CASSQDGTRWSLDTQYF. In nucleotides, the CDR3 is TGCGCCAGCAGCCAAGATGGAACTAGATGGTCCCTAGATACGCAGTATTTT.

The table lists this clonotype with a few counts. This sequence joins TRBV5-6 and TRBJ2-7, with a weak D call TRBD2 (5 bases). This CDR3 region has 13 residues. Germline V gene data show CDR1 as SGHDT and CDR2 as YYEEEE. The ends were cut back, 1 base at V and 3 bases at J, with 8 bases in the middle. The CDR3 here is CASSLIRDYEQYF. The CDR3 DNA is TGTGCCAGCAGCTTGATCCGGGACTACGAGCAGTACTTC.

There are many counts of this clonotype. V and J are TRBV20-1 and TRBJ2-4; TRBD2 aligns across 10 bases. The CDR3 has 15 amino acids. Germline trimming cut 6 bases from V and 0 bases from J; bases unmatched to any gene: 5. CDR1 DFQATT and CDR2 SNEGSKA come from the germline V gene (reference sequence). CDR3 sequence: CSAQSGRVAKNIQYF. Written as DNA, the CDR3 is TGCAGTGCCCAGAGCGGGAGGGTAGCCAAAAACATTCAGTACTTC.

Only a few counts were recorded for this clonotype. The chain joins TRBV2 to TRBJ2-2, with a possible D match to TRBD2 (5 bases). CDR3 size: 13 residues. CDR1 is SNHLY and CDR2 is FYNNEI in the germline V gene. The V and J ends lost 8 bases and 8 bases respectively, with 15 bases between them. The CDR3 sequence is CASQRGIQGELFF. As DNA, the CDR3 is TGTGCCAGCCAACGAGGGATTCAAGGGGAGCTGTTTTTT.

The sample holds a few counts of this clonotype. V is TRBV5-1 and J is TRBJ2-7; 13 bases are a match to TRBD2. With V trimmed by 3 bases and J by 7 bases, 7 bases remained unmatched. The CDR3 is made up of 15 amino acids. Germline V gene lookup returns CDR1 SGHRS and CDR2 YFSETQ. The CDR3 nucleotides read TGCGCCAGCAGCTCGGGGGGACTAGCGGGGAGAGAGCAGTACTTC. This encodes CASSSGGLAGREQYF.

The chain carries TRBV9 and TRBJ1-1; D is unresolved. V was pared by 4 bases and J by 2 bases, with 18 bases between. CDR1 is SGDLS, CDR2 YYNGEE, per germline. The CDR3 extends over 16 amino acids. This CDR3 reads CASSSQIVGPNTEAFF. CDR3 bases: TGTGCCAGCAGCTCCCAAATCGTCGGCCCTAACACTGAAGCTTTCTTT. The complete variable domain, with remaining parts taken from reference TRBV9 and TRBJ1-1, reads DSGVTQTPKHLITATGQRVTLRCSPRSGDLSVYWYQQSLDQGLQFLIQYYNGEERAKGNILERFSAQQFPDLHSELNLSSLELGDSALYFCASSSQIVGPNTEAFFGQGTRLTVV.

CDR3 residues: CAWSGAGGSYNSPLHF. The DNA for the CDR3 is TGTGCCTGGAGTGGGGCAGGGGGTTCCTATAATTCACCCCTCCACTTT. The V and J genes are TRBV30 and TRBJ1-6; 7 nucleotides match TRBD1. The CDR3 runs 16 residues. Germline-derived CDR1 and CDR2 are GTSNPN and SVGIG (reference sequence). V was pared by 1 base and J by 1 base, with 4 bases of the junction left unmatched.

The chain has TRBV27 and TRBJ1-3; TRBD1 is a possible D gene (6 bases). V was cut by 2 bases and J by 8 bases, with 10 bases left in between. CDR1 and CDR2 (germline): MNHEY, SMNVEV (reference sequence). The CDR3 is 13 amino acids. Here the CDR3 reads CASSLRGADTIYF. CDR3 in DNA: TGTGCCAGCAGTTTAAGGGGGGCGGACACCATATATTTT.

The chain is built from TRBV6-5 and TRBJ2-3, with 9 positions matching TRBD2. This CDR3 is 17 amino acids long. CDR1 MNHEY and CDR2 SVGAGI come from the germline V gene. V shed 2 bases, J shed 0 bases, and the junction held 6 bases outside the gene matches. The CDR3 DNA sequence: TGTGCCAGCAGTTACACCGGACTAGCGCCCAGCACAGATACGCAGTATTTT. It is translated as CASSYTGLAPSTDTQYF.

This clonotype has ten or more counts. Germline is not matched at one junction end, which may reflect a read error. The chain combines TRBV5-1 with TRBJ2-7, with D possibly TRBD1 on 6 matching bases. This CDR3 has 13 residues. Germline CDR1 reads SGHRS; CDR2 reads YFSETQ. CDR3 bases: TGTGCCAGCAGCTTTGGACAGACCTACGAGCAGTACTTC. Its protein is CASSFGQTYEQYF.

There are many counts of this clonotype. The genes are TRBV6-2 or TRBV6-3 and TRBJ2-1; no reliable D call. V lost 6 bases, J lost 5 bases, and 20 bases lay in between. Germline V gene sequence: CDR1 MNHEY, CDR2 SVGEGT. The CDR3 length is 16 residues. The CDR3 sequence: CASRNHRAARDNEQFF. The CDR3 DNA follows: TGTGCCAGCAGGAACCATCGGGCAGCCAGAGACAATGAGCAGTTCTTC.

The chain uses TRBV6-6 and TRBJ2-1; TRBD1 might be the D (5 bases). Germline lookup yields CDR1 MNHNY and CDR2 SVGAGI (reference sequence). The CDR3 contains 11 residues. V was clipped by 6 bases and J by 11 bases, with 11 bases between them. The CDR3, as DNA: TGTGCCAGCAGCGATCGGACAAAGCAGTTCTTC. Amino acids: CASSDRTKQFF.

This clonotype has a handful of counts. The chain uses TRBV6-6 and TRBJ2-7; D is tentatively TRBD1 or TRBD2 (5 bases each). Trimming removed 8 bases from V and 3 bases from J, with 11 bases in between. There are 12 residues in the CDR3. The germline CDR1 and CDR2 sequences are MNHNY and SVGAGI (reference sequence). CDR3 residues: CASLGRYYEQYF. Written as DNA, the CDR3 is TGTGCCAGCTTGGGACGATACTACGAGCAGTACTTC.

This clonotype was recorded many times. The chain couples TRBV10-3 to TRBJ1-2, with D perhaps TRBD1 (5 bases). The V gene's germline CDR1 is ENHRY and CDR2 SYGVKD. CDR3 length: 15 amino acids. V shed 7 bases and J shed 4 bases, with 19 bases lying between them. CDR3 nucleotides: TGTGCCATCAATCCTCGGGGGAATTGGAGCTATGGCTACACCTTC. Translated: CAINPRGNWSYGYTF.

This clonotype was counted only a few times. The chain links TRBV20-1 to TRBJ2-7; TRBD1 matches at 7 bases. The V gene end was trimmed by 5 bases and the J gene end by 3 bases; junction bases not matched to a gene: 7. The CDR3 loop spans 13 amino acids. Germline lookup yields CDR1 DFQATT and CDR2 SNEGSKA (reference sequence). The CDR3 sequence is CSARQGRIYEQYF. CDR3 in DNA: TGCAGTGCTCGACAGGGTCGGATCTACGAGCAGTACTTC.

J is TRBJ1-5 and V is TRBV29-1, with 7 bases identical to TRBD1. The CDR3 has 14 residues. J lost 2 bases, V lost 6 bases, and 7 bases had no gene match. The V gene's germline CDR1 is SQVTM and CDR2 ANQGSEA. In DNA form, the CDR3 reads TGCAGCGTATCACAGGGGAGAGGCAATCAGCCCCAGCATTTT. This gives the protein CSVSQGRGNQPQHF.

This clonotype was detected a few times. The V call is TRBV7-2, the J call TRBJ2-5; 7 bases agree with TRBD1. Germline CDR1 and CDR2: SGHTA and FQGNSA. This CDR3 spans 16 amino acids. Unmatched junction bases numbered 11, after V lost 2 bases and J lost 5 bases. CDR3 DNA sequence: TGTGCCAGCAGCTTAAGGATAGGGACAGAGGGTGAGACCCAGTACTTC. As protein: CASSLRIGTEGETQYF.

This clonotype has at least ten counts. CDR3 in amino acids: CASSLEGLEAYEQYF. As DNA, the CDR3 is TGTGCCAGCAGCTTAGAGGGGTTAGAGGCCTACGAGCAGTACTTC. The chain recombines TRBV7-2 with TRBJ2-7; weak D call: TRBD1 (5 bases). This CDR3 comprises 15 residues. Trimming left V 1 base short and J 2 bases short, with 12 bases between. The germline V gene has CDR1 SGHTA and CDR2 FQGNSA.

The V and J genes are TRBV27 and TRBJ2-1; 11 nucleotides agree with TRBD2. CDR1 and CDR2 (germline): MNHEY, SMNVEV (reference sequence). V lost 5 bases to trimming and J lost 2 bases; unmatched junction nucleotides: 14. This CDR3 comprises 19 residues. CDR3 region: CASSALLAGASNPYNEQFF. The CDR3 DNA reads as TGTGCCAGCAGTGCCTTACTAGCGGGGGCCTCCAATCCCTACAATGAGCAGTTCTTC.

This clonotype was seen only a few times. The chain has TRBV4-2 and TRBJ1-2; tentatively, D is TRBD1 (5 bases). Germline V gene sequence: CDR1 LGHNA, CDR2 YNFKEQ. The CDR3 runs 15 residues. V was trimmed by 3 bases and J by 13 bases, leaving 24 bases between them. This CDR3 reads CASSHRNGRAGEGTF. The CDR3 DNA follows: TGTGCCAGCAGCCACAGGAATGGCAGGGCCGGTGAGGGCACCTTC.

The chain uses TRBV7-2 and TRBJ2-1; D uncertain. There are 12 residues in the CDR3. Trimming removed 6 bases from V and 5 bases from J, with 8 bases in between. The germline gives CDR1 SGHTA, CDR2 FQGNSA. The CDR3: CASRPEDNEQFF. In DNA, the CDR3 is TGTGCCAGCAGGCCTGAAGACAATGAGCAGTTCTTC.

The rearrangement joins TRBV4-3 to TRBJ2-2, with D possibly TRBD2 on 6 matching bases. This CDR3 has 15 amino acids. Germline V lookup: CDR1 LGHNA, CDR2 YSLEER. Trimming stripped 4 bases from V and 6 bases from J, with 15 bases between. The CDR3 DNA follows: TGCGCCAGCAGCCGCGGGACTCCCGCGTCCGGGGAGCTGTTTTTT. Its translation is CASSRGTPASGELFF.

The chain uses TRBV19 and TRBJ1-1; 7 positions agree with TRBD1. The V gene's germline CDR1 is LNHDA and CDR2 SQIVND (reference sequence). The CDR3 covers 14 residues. The J segment lost 6 bases and the V segment lost 4 bases, leaving 8 bases of the junction unmatched. DNA for the CDR3: TGTGCCAGTAGTAACTTGAAAGGGACAGCTGAAGCTTTCTTT. This gives the protein CASSNLKGTAEAFF.

Here the CDR3 DNA reads TGTGCCAGCAGTTATCGGACACTCTACAATGAGCAGTTCTTC. This codes for CASSYRTLYNEQFF. The V and J genes are TRBV6-2 or TRBV6-3 and TRBJ2-1; TRBD1 is a possible D gene (5 bases). V was shortened by 3 bases and J by 3 bases, with 9 bases between the two germline ends. CDR3 size: 14 residues. The germline V gene has CDR1 MNHEY and CDR2 SVGEGT.

The chain uses TRBV6-5 and TRBJ1-1, with unresolved D. Germline V lookup: CDR1 MNHEY, CDR2 SVGAGI. This CDR3 has 14 residues. V lost 2 bases and J lost 4, with 11 bases in between. For the CDR3, the DNA is TGTGCCAGCAGTTACGTGGGAGCGGGCACTGAAGCTTTCTTT. Protein product: CASSYVGAGTEAFF.

V usage is TRBV7-2 and J usage is TRBJ2-5; D is unclear. The V gene's germline CDR1 is SGHTA and CDR2 FQGNSA. This CDR3 has 16 residues. Between the trimmed V and J ends, which lost 3 bases and 2 bases, there was a span of 16 bases. The CDR3 sequence: CASSLSPSGGQETQYF. CDR3 nucleotide sequence: TGTGCCAGCAGCTTGTCCCCTTCTGGCGGACAAGAGACCCAGTACTTC.

V usage is TRBV7-3 and J usage is TRBJ2-3; D is perhaps TRBD2 (7 bases). V was trimmed by 4 bases and J by 5 bases, leaving 19 bases between them. CDR1 SGHTA and CDR2 FQGTGA come from the germline V gene. CDR3 length equals 16 residues. The CDR3 here is CASSSRAGGLIDTQYF. CDR3 DNA: TGTGCCAGCAGCTCGCGGGCCGGGGGGCTTATAGATACGCAGTATTTT.

The chain is built from TRBV20-1 and TRBJ1-2, with D possibly being TRBD1 (5 bases). The CDR3 sequence is 11 residues long. Germline lookup yields CDR1 DFQATT and CDR2 SNEGSKA (reference sequence). V was pared by 6 bases and J by 8 bases, with 13 bases between. The CDR3 sequence: CSARQSEGYTF. The DNA of the CDR3 is TGCAGTGCAAGACAGTCGGAGGGCTACACCTTC.